The clone carrying this TCR beta chain was counted only a few times. This entry is derived from a study of T-cell memory formation after mild COVID-19. Turning to the study itself: TCR clusters showed largely donor specificity.

TCRdb called the 5' RACE reads again in MiXCR, with one record for every CDR3 protein. Counted here are some 250,000 distinct CDR3 sequences, roughly 18% occurring once; the ten biggest clones make up around 23%. Germline loops: CDR1 SNHLY, CDR2 FYNNEI. J was trimmed by 7 bases and V by 11 bases; bases with no gene match: 11. CDR3 length equals 13 residues. The chain couples TRBV2 to TRBJ2-1; 7 nucleotides align to TRBD1. The TCR was taken from a young man who had mild COVID-19 (a few samples of this study predate the infection). Cell type and time point are not known. The sample comprised PBMCs or a T cell subset sorted from them (not recorded which). Here the CDR3 reads CAGKPGQPNEQFF. The CDR3, as DNA: TGTGCCGGTAAACCGGGACAGCCGAATGAGCAGTTCTTC.